This T cell receptor beta chain was sequenced for a study of T-cell memory formation after mild COVID-19. Using its own MiXCR run on the 5' RACE reads, TCRdb lists one record per CDR3 protein. The repertoire holds roughly 400,000 distinct CDR3 sequences, with about 16% as singletons. The V gene's germline CDR1 is SGHRS and CDR2 YFSETQ. V lost 4 bases and J 6 bases, leaving 20 bases between the germline ends. The CDR3 has 16 residues. Sequenced input: PBMCs or a T cell subset sorted from them (not recorded which). This receptor was obtained from a man aged 18 to 35 who had mild COVID-19 (a few samples of this study predate the infection). Cell type and time point are not known. V is TRBV5-1 and J is TRBJ2-1, with a tentative D call TRBD1 (7 bases). This chain's CDR3 is CASSHGARGVGNEQFF. For the CDR3, the DNA is TGCGCCAGCAGCCACGGGGCCAGGGGGGTGGGCAATGAGCAGTTCTTC.